The 25 T cell receptor beta chains below come from one sample, sequenced in a study of tumor-infiltrating lymphocytes in localized non-small cell lung cancer. Measured with immunoSEQ multiplex PCR; TCRdb has only the in-frame clones, and not every one. The sample yields about 16,000 clones, roughly 79% seen once. The material sequenced was lung tumor tissue. The origin of the receptors is a human donor with non-small cell lung cancer.

The chain employs TRBV4-1 and TRBJ1-2; D is uncertain. V was clipped by 5 bases and J by 5 bases, with 18 bases between them. This CDR3 contains 15 residues. Germline values: CDR1 MGHRA, CDR2 YSYEKL. This CDR3 is CASSSGTADLYGYTF. The CDR3 region has the DNA TGCGCCAGCAGCTCTGGTACAGCCGACCTGTATGGCTACACCTTC.

The sample holds one count of this clone. The gene calls are TRBV7-9 and TRBJ1-3; TRBD1 matches at 7 bases. J was trimmed by 0 bases and V by 5 bases; bases with no gene match: 7. CDR1 is SEHNR, CDR2 FQNEAQ, per germline (reference sequence). This CDR3 has 16 amino acids. The CDR3 sequence: CASSPGRGISGNTIYF. The CDR3 DNA reads TGTGCCAGCAGCCCAGGCAGGGGGATCTCTGGAAACACCATATATTTT.

The chain links TRBV5-1 to TRBJ2-1, with 11 positions matching TRBD2. The V segment lost 7 bases and the J segment 2 bases; nucleotides outside the gene matches: 5. In germline, CDR1 is SGHRS, CDR2 YFSETQ. This CDR3 contains 15 residues. The CDR3 spells CASWVAGGAYNEQFF. DNA of the CDR3: TGCGCCAGCTGGGTAGCGGGGGGGGCCTACAATGAGCAGTTCTTC.

The chain combines TRBV7-9 with TRBJ1-2; D gene ambiguous. Per germline, CDR1 SEHNR and CDR2 FQNEAQ (reference sequence). The CDR3 has 13 amino acids. V lost 2 bases to trimming and J lost 4 bases, with 8 bases between them. As DNA, the CDR3 is TGTGCCAGCAGCTTACCTTCCAGCTATGGCTACACCTTC. Amino acid sequence: CASSLPSSYGYTF.

By share, this clone ranks as medium-sized. CDR3 sequence: CASTRAGGVETQYF. The CDR3 DNA follows: TGTGCCAGCACTCGAGCGGGAGGAGTGGAGACCCAGTACTTC. The gene calls are TRBV6-5 and TRBJ2-5, with 9 bases that match TRBD2. This CDR3 region has 14 residues. In germline, CDR1 is MNHEY, CDR2 SVGAGI. After removal of 7 bases from V and 5 bases from J, the junction contained 8 bases not matched to a gene.

The CDR3 DNA reads TGTGCCAGCAGTGCGGGACAGGGAACCACTCAGCCCCAGCATTTT. This codes for CASSAGQGTTQPQHF. The chain recombines TRBV2 with TRBJ1-5, with 9 bases that match TRBD1. The CDR3 has 15 amino acids. The germline gives CDR1 SNHLY, CDR2 FYNNEI. The J segment lost 6 bases and the V segment lost 4 bases, leaving 7 bases of the junction unmatched.

The rearrangement uses TRBV9 and TRBJ1-4, with D uncertain. The CDR3 spans 15 residues. Germline loops: CDR1 SGDLS, CDR2 YYNGEE. Between the trimmed V and J ends, which lost 0 bases and 7 bases, there was a span of 13 bases. CDR3 coding DNA: TGTGCCAGCAGCGTAGGTACCGTCTCGGGTGAAAAACTGTTTTTT. Protein sequence: CASSVGTVSGEKLFF.

This clone occurred once. This sequence joins TRBV19 and TRBJ2-2; D is ambiguous. The CDR3 is made up of 13 amino acids. V was shortened by 3 bases and J by 5 bases, with 7 bases between the two germline ends. Germline V gene sequence: CDR1 LNHDA, CDR2 SQIVND (reference sequence). This chain's CDR3 is CASSIWGTGELFF. CDR3 sequence (DNA): TGTGCCAGTAGTATTTGGGGTACCGGGGAGCTGTTTTTT.

This chain joins TRBV5-1 and TRBJ2-5, with D perhaps matching TRBD2 (6 bases). V lost 2 bases to trimming and J lost 2 bases, with 10 bases between them. Germline CDR1 SGHRS, CDR2 YFSETQ. The CDR3 is 14 amino acids. The CDR3 DNA is TGCGCCAGCAGCTTTGAGGGACTGCAAGAGACCCAGTACTTC. It is translated as CASSFEGLQETQYF. Drawing the rest from reference TRBV5-1 and TRBJ2-5, the complete variable domain is KAGVTQTPRYLIKTRGQQVTLSCSPISGHRSVSWYQQTPGQGLQFLFEYFSETQRNKGNFPGRFSGRQFSNSRSEMNVSTLELGDSALYLCASSFEGLQETQYFGPGTRLLVL.

This clone was observed a handful of times. V is TRBV10-1 and J is TRBJ2-1, with D perhaps given as TRBD1 or TRBD2 (5 bases each). Germline CDR1 reads WNHNN; CDR2 reads SYGVQD (reference sequence). The CDR3 is 14 amino acids. V dropped 2 bases and J dropped 9 bases, with 14 bases sitting between them. The CDR3 DNA sequence: TGCGCCAGCAGTGAGCTAGGGGAGCGGAGTGAGCAGTTCTTC. Its translation: CASSELGERSEQFF.

The genes are TRBV7-9 and TRBJ2-5; 8 bases align to TRBD2. With V trimmed by 5 bases and J by 5 bases, 7 bases remained unmatched. Germline lookup yields CDR1 SEHNR and CDR2 FQNEAQ (reference sequence). CDR3 size: 14 residues. The CDR3 nucleotides are TGTGCCAGCAGCCCAGCGGGGGCTTGGGAGACCCAGTACTTC. Protein product: CASSPAGAWETQYF.

The chain uses TRBV7-9 and TRBJ2-1, with D perhaps matching TRBD2 (6 bases). V lost 3 bases and J lost 0, with 9 bases in between. Per the germline V gene, CDR1 is SEHNR and CDR2 is FQNEAQ (reference sequence). The CDR3 loop spans 15 amino acids. CDR3 residues: CASSFGGNSYNEQFF. CDR3 sequence (DNA): TGTGCCAGCAGCTTCGGGGGAAACTCCTACAATGAGCAGTTCTTC.

The chain uses TRBV5-4 and TRBJ2-1; a possible D gene is TRBD2 (7 bases). The V end lost 6 bases, the J end lost 4 bases, and 14 bases lay between the germline ends. This CDR3 region has 14 residues. The germline CDR1 and CDR2 sequences are SGHNT and YYREEE (reference sequence). CDR3 sequence reads: CASNQGREYNEQFF. The CDR3 region has the DNA TGTGCCAGCAACCAGGGGCGGGAGTACAATGAGCAGTTCTTC.

Sample share makes this clone medium-sized (0.01 to 0.1%). This chain joins TRBV28 and TRBJ1-3; possibly TRBD1 for D (5 bases). Germline lookup yields CDR1 MDHEN and CDR2 SYDVKM. This CDR3 spans 16 amino acids. V shed 4 bases and J shed 0 bases, with 13 bases lying between them. The DNA of the CDR3 is TGTGCCAGCAGTTCACAGGTTCTAAGCTCTGGAAACACCATATATTTT. This gives the protein CASSSQVLSSGNTIYF.

A word on this clone: The DNA is left out, because the CDR3 cannot be placed on it with certainty; the CDR3 is given as TCRdb lists it. This CDR3 is CASSYSGRADEQYF. The chain employs TRBV6-9 and TRBJ2-7. Looked up from germline, CDR1 is MNHGY and CDR2 is SVAAGI. The CDR3 adds up to 14 amino acids, both ends counted.

This clone was seen only once. V and J are TRBV2 and TRBJ2-3, with TRBD2 matching over 12 bases. V trimming: 4 bases; J trimming: 2 bases; junction bases outside the gene matches: 4. The V gene's germline CDR1 is SNHLY and CDR2 FYNNEI. This CDR3 spans 16 amino acids. CDR3 loop: CASSGTSGAITDTQYF. As DNA, the CDR3 is TGTGCCAGCAGTGGGACTAGCGGGGCGATCACAGATACGCAGTATTTT.

The sample holds a few counts of this clone. The V call is TRBV29-1, the J call TRBJ2-1; tentative D call: TRBD1 (5 bases). Germline CDR1 is SQVTM and CDR2 is ANQGSEA. The CDR3 extends over 12 amino acids. Trimming left V 3 bases short and J 7 bases short, with 10 bases between. The CDR3 sequence is CSVEVTVNEQFF. The CDR3 DNA follows: TGCAGCGTTGAGGTGACAGTGAATGAGCAGTTCTTC.

The J gene is TRBJ1-6, the V gene TRBV27, with TRBD1 identical over 8 bases. V was pared by 6 bases and J by 7 bases, with 17 bases of the junction left unmatched. Germline V CDR1 and CDR2: MNHEY, SMNVEV (reference sequence). This CDR3 is 18 amino acids long. The CDR3 coding sequence is TGTGCCAGCAGCAATGAAGGACAGGGATTATGGTCGAATTCACCCCTCCACTTT. As protein: CASSNEGQGLWSNSPLHF.

This chain links TRBV25-1 with TRBJ1-5; no clear D gene. Germline values: CDR1 MGHDK, CDR2 SYGVNS. The CDR3 is made up of 12 amino acids. V was clipped by 3 bases and J by 6 bases, with 6 bases between them. For the CDR3, the DNA is TGTGCCAGCAGTGAGTTGGGTCAGCCCCAGCATTTT. Encoded protein: CASSELGQPQHF. The full variable domain, rest sourced from reference TRBV25-1 and TRBJ1-5, is EADIYQTPRYLVIGTGKKITLECSQTMGHDKMYWYQQDPGMELHLIHYSYGVNSTEKGDLSSESTVSRIRTEHFPLTLESARPSHTSQYLCASSELGQPQHFGDGTRLSIL.

In DNA form, the CDR3 reads TGTGCCAGCAGCCAAGCGGTAGCGGGGGGAGGAAATGAGCAGTTCTTC. It is translated as CASSQAVAGGGNEQFF. The V call is TRBV4-2, the J call TRBJ2-1; 10 positions match TRBD2. This CDR3 spans 16 amino acids. The junction had 7 bases not matched to a gene; V was cut back by 1 base and J by 7 bases. Germline CDR1 LGHNA, CDR2 YNFKEQ.

The chain recombines TRBV2 with TRBJ1-2, with D perhaps matching TRBD1 (5 bases). Germline-derived CDR1 and CDR2 are SNHLY and FYNNEI. The CDR3 spans 15 residues. With 7 bases removed from V and 4 bases from J, the gap between germline ends came to 19 bases. The CDR3 loop is CASTTFSGTPYGYTF. The DNA for the CDR3 is TGTGCCAGCACCACATTTTCCGGGACGCCCTATGGCTACACCTTC.

The chain employs TRBV28 and TRBJ2-5; TRBD1 matches at 8 bases. The length of the CDR3 is 13 residues. Trimming at V came to 3 bases and at J to 5 bases, leaving 2 bases not matched to a gene. Germline lookup yields CDR1 MDHEN and CDR2 SYDVKM. CDR3 region: CASSLTGEETQYF. DNA of the CDR3: TGTGCCAGCAGTTTGACAGGGGAGGAGACCCAGTACTTC.

This chain joins TRBV27 and TRBJ2-5; the D gene is possibly TRBD2 (7 bases). The CDR3 runs to 15 residues. The V end lost 4 bases, the J end lost 5 bases, and 17 bases lay between the germline ends. Germline CDR1 is MNHEY and CDR2 is SMNVEV (reference sequence). CDR3 sequence (DNA): TGTGCCAGCAGTTCGAGGGTGGGGAGGGGGGAGACCCAGTACTTC. Its translation is CASSSRVGRGETQYF.

This clone has more than one count but fewer than ten. The chain links TRBV13 to TRBJ2-7; D is undetermined. Trimming removed 0 bases at V and 3 bases at J, with 3 bases between. This CDR3 has 12 amino acids. Germline assignment: CDR1 PRHDT and CDR2 FYEKMQ (reference sequence). The DNA for the CDR3 is TGTGCCAGCAGCTTAGGGGTCTACGAGCAGTACTTC. Translation: CASSLGVYEQYF.

This clone came up a few times. The J gene is TRBJ2-3, the V gene TRBV5-6, with D perhaps TRBD2 (7 bases). The CDR3 has 16 residues. CDR1 is SGHDT and CDR2 is YYEEEE in the germline V gene. V was trimmed by 4 bases and J by 0 bases, leaving 15 bases between them. The CDR3 region is CASSKLRGASTDTQYF. The CDR3 nucleotides read TGTGCCAGCAGCAAACTCCGGGGGGCTAGCACAGATACGCAGTATTTT.